These 28 T cell receptor beta chains were sequenced from one sample in a study of blood T cell repertoires in COVID-19. Using immunoSEQ multiplex PCR, the repertoire was profiled, and TCRdb retains in-frame clones only, with some absent. Among 350,000 to 450,000 clones listed, roughly nine tenths were seen once. The sequenced sample consisted of peripheral blood. Source of these receptors: a man in his forties with acute or convalescent COVID-19.

The chain combines TRBV7-6 with TRBJ2-4; a possible D gene is TRBD2 (5 bases). The CDR3 has 15 amino acids. Germline V lookup: CDR1 SGHVS, CDR2 FNYEAQ. V lost 4 bases, J lost 8 bases, and 18 bases lay in between. The CDR3 nucleotides are TGTGCCAGCAGCTCTAGTAAGCCAACGAGGGACATTCAGTACTTC. This translates into CASSSSKPTRDIQYF.

The rearrangement links TRBV9 to TRBJ1-4, with 7 bases matching TRBD1. This CDR3 contains 15 residues. The V gene end was trimmed by 4 bases and the J gene end by 2 bases; junction bases not matched to a gene: 5. Germline V lookup: CDR1 SGDLS, CDR2 YYNGEE. The CDR3 sequence: CASSPGTVTNEKLFF. DNA of the CDR3: TGTGCCAGCAGCCCAGGGACAGTCACTAATGAAAAACTGTTTTTT.

The gene calls are TRBV6-6 and TRBJ2-2; TRBD1 matches at 7 bases. Per germline, CDR1 MNHNY and CDR2 SVGAGI (reference sequence). V was clipped by 7 bases and J by 3 bases; unmatched bases: 2. The CDR3 spans 13 residues. The chain's CDR3 is CASIDRDTGELFF. CDR3 DNA sequence: TGTGCCAGCATAGACAGGGACACCGGGGAGCTGTTTTTT.

This clone is a singleton in its sample. The chain uses TRBV28 and TRBJ1-6; tentative D call: TRBD1 (6 bases). V lost 1 base and J 0 bases, leaving 16 bases between the germline ends. The CDR3 runs to 19 residues. Per germline, CDR1 MDHEN and CDR2 SYDVKM. CDR3: CASSLFRLDSSSYNSPLHF. The DNA of the CDR3 is TGTGCCAGCAGTTTATTTCGATTGGACAGTAGCTCCTATAATTCACCCCTCCACTTT.

Note on this clone: This same CDR3 is encoded by further DNA sequences in the sample. The chain links TRBV7-9 to TRBJ1-5; D is possibly TRBD1 (6 bases). The CDR3 runs to 14 residues. Trimming took 3 bases from V and 0 from J, leaving 6 bases between them. The germline gives CDR1 SEHNR, CDR2 FQNEAQ (reference sequence). For the CDR3, the DNA is TGTGCCAGCAGCTTGGACAGTAGCAATCAGCCCCAGCATTTT. It is translated as CASSLDSSNQPQHF.

The rearrangement uses TRBV7-9 and TRBJ2-1; D perhaps matches TRBD1 (5 bases). The germline V and J ends were trimmed by 5 bases and 7 bases, with 21 bases remaining between them. Germline CDR1 reads SEHNR; CDR2 reads FQNEAQ (reference sequence). This CDR3 has 16 amino acids. The CDR3 loop reads CASSPPTVSLGNEQFF. CDR3 bases: TGTGCCAGCAGCCCACCGACAGTATCCCTGGGTAATGAGCAGTTCTTC.

The chain carries TRBV14 and TRBJ2-1; the match to TRBD2 covers 12 bases. CDR3 length: 19 residues. Losses at the gene ends were 0 bases for V and 2 bases for J; bases not matched to a gene: 8. CDR1 and CDR2 from the germline V gene are SGHDN and FVKESK. The DNA of the CDR3 is TGTGCCAGCAGCCAAGATCTGGGGACTAGCGGGTGGACCTACAATGAGCAGTTCTTC. Its protein is CASSQDLGTSGWTYNEQFF.

This chain uses TRBV4-2 with TRBJ1-2; 8 bases match TRBD1. CDR1 LGHNA and CDR2 YNFKEQ come from the germline V gene. The CDR3 length is 14 residues. With V trimmed by 3 bases and J by 7 bases, 7 bases remained unmatched. CDR3 loop: CASSQGDRHSGYTF. For the CDR3, the DNA is TGTGCCAGCAGCCAGGGGGACAGGCACTCTGGCTACACCTTC.

CDR3 DNA sequence: TGTGCCAGCAGCCAAGGGGGGGACACTGAAGCTTTCTTT. It codes for CASSQGGDTEAFF. J is TRBJ1-1 and V is TRBV11-3, with a tentative D call TRBD1 (6 bases). CDR1 SGHNT and CDR2 YENEEA come from the germline V gene. Trimming took off 5 bases at V and 3 bases at J, with 10 bases between the two ends. The CDR3 is 13 amino acids.

The chain has TRBV27 and TRBJ2-6, with TRBD1 matching 11 bases. The length of the CDR3 is 17 residues. Trimming cost V 5 bases and J 2 bases; bases outside gene matches: 5. The germline V gene encodes CDR1 MNHEY and CDR2 SMNVEV (reference sequence). CDR3 DNA sequence: TGTGCCAGCAGTCTAGGACAGGGGGCGGCTGGGGCCAACGTCCTGACTTTC. It encodes CASSLGQGAAGANVLTF.

The rearrangement joins TRBV29-1 to TRBJ1-1; 7 bases line up with TRBD1. This CDR3 has 14 amino acids. V shed 4 bases, J shed 8 bases, and the junction held 13 bases outside the gene matches. Germline CDR1 reads SQVTM; CDR2 reads ANQGSEA. CDR3 sequence reads: CSVVGGQSSHEAFF. As DNA, the CDR3 is TGCAGCGTTGTGGGGGGACAGTCTTCTCACGAAGCTTTCTTT.

With regard to this clone: Germline is not matched at one junction end, which may reflect a read error. This chain links TRBV9 with TRBJ1-1; TRBD1 agrees at 9 bases. The CDR3 sequence is 12 residues long. Germline values: CDR1 SGDLS, CDR2 YYNGEE. CDR3 coding DNA: TGTGCCAGCAGCGCACAGGGGGCCCTTCCCCGCTTT. Residues: CASSAQGALPRF.

CDR3 sequence: CVGQGSRTGELFF. CDR3 bases: TGTGTAGGACAGGGGTCGCGCACCGGGGAGCTGTTTTTT. The genes are TRBV2 and TRBJ2-2; TRBD1 matches 9 bases. The CDR3 totals 13 residues. The V gene's germline CDR1 is SNHLY and CDR2 FYNNEI.

A single count supports this clone. CDR3 residues: CATSRGADEQYF. The CDR3 nucleotides are TGTGCCACCAGCAGGGGGGCGGACGAGCAGTACTTC. The J gene is TRBJ2-7, the V gene TRBV15; D possibly corresponds to TRBD1 (6 bases). CDR3 length: 12 amino acids. Germline loops: CDR1 LNHNV, CDR2 YYDKDF (reference sequence). V lost 3 bases and J lost 5, with 8 bases in between.

The CDR3 nucleotides read TGCGCCAGCAGCCTAAGACAGGGGGCGTCATCCTACGAGCAGTACTTC. Translating it yields CASSLRQGASSYEQYF. V gene TRBV4-1 combines with J gene TRBJ2-7, with TRBD1 matching over 10 bases. The ends lost 4 bases at V and 1 base at J; junction bases unmatched: 7. Germline CDR1 is MGHRA and CDR2 is YSYEKL. The CDR3 is 16 residues long.

This clone was seen repeatedly, ten times or more. Other DNA sequences in the same sample also yield this CDR3. The chain employs TRBV20-1 and TRBJ2-7, with 7 bases that match TRBD1. The V segment lost 6 bases and the J segment 3 bases; nucleotides outside the gene matches: 2. Germline lookup yields CDR1 DFQATT and CDR2 SNEGSKA (reference sequence). The CDR3 consists of 11 residues. CDR3 DNA: TGCAGTGCCCGACAGGGCTACGAGCAGTACTTC. Protein product: CSARQGYEQYF.

The rearrangement links TRBV6-4 to TRBJ1-2; 9 bases line up with TRBD1. The CDR3 sequence is 16 residues long. Per the germline V gene, CDR1 is MRHNA and CDR2 is SNTAGT. V lost 3 bases, J lost 6 bases, and 11 bases stayed unmatched. The CDR3: CASSEFYRDRVNGYTF. In DNA form, the CDR3 reads TGTGCCAGCAGTGAGTTCTATCGGGACAGGGTCAATGGCTACACCTTC.

The rearrangement joins TRBV19 to TRBJ1-2; D is unclear. This CDR3 spans 13 amino acids. CDR1 and CDR2 from the germline V gene are LNHDA and SQIVND (reference sequence). The V end was cut by 3 bases, the J end by 3 bases, with 8 bases between. The CDR3 here is CASSIIGDYGYTF. Here the CDR3 DNA reads TGTGCCAGTAGTATTATAGGAGACTATGGCTACACCTTC.

At least ten counts were recorded for this clone. The V call is TRBV5-6, the J call TRBJ2-2, with D maybe TRBD2 (6 bases). Trimming stripped 1 base from V and 4 bases from J, with 11 bases between. CDR1 SGHDT and CDR2 YYEEEE come from the germline V gene. The CDR3 loop spans 15 amino acids. The CDR3 bases are TGTGCCAGCAGCTTGTTGGGGCGGGGCACCGGGGAGCTGTTTTTT. It is translated as CASSLLGRGTGELFF.

The rearrangement uses TRBV11-2 and TRBJ1-2; TRBD1 matches at 9 bases. J gave up 2 bases and V 5 bases, and 15 bases lay outside the gene matches. Germline V gene data show CDR1 as SGHAT and CDR2 as FQNNGV. This CDR3 region has 18 residues. The CDR3 spells CASSGRVEAGQGNYGYTF. CDR3 DNA sequence: TGTGCCAGCAGCGGGCGGGTGGAGGCGGGACAGGGAAACTATGGCTACACCTTC.

The chain couples TRBV2 to TRBJ2-5, with 7 bases identical to TRBD1. The length of the CDR3 is 16 residues. In germline, CDR1 is SNHLY, CDR2 FYNNEI. With V trimmed by 2 bases and J by 1 base, 7 bases remained unmatched. CDR3 sequence reads: CASSERAGGPQETQYF. The DNA for the CDR3 is TGTGCCAGCAGTGAAAGGGCAGGGGGACCCCAAGAGACCCAGTACTTC.

The CDR3 is CASSLRTVISNQPQHF. CDR3 DNA: TGTGCCAGCAGTCTACGGACAGTAATCAGCAATCAGCCCCAGCATTTT. This rearrangement joins TRBV6-2 or TRBV6-3 to TRBJ1-5; a weak D match, TRBD1 (6 bases). This CDR3 region has 16 residues. The V end lost 5 bases, the J end lost 1 base, and 15 bases lay between the germline ends. Germline CDR1 MNHEY, CDR2 SVGEGT.

This clone came up once. The V gene is TRBV9, the J gene TRBJ2-3; 11 bases are shared with TRBD2. This CDR3 is built from 17 residues. Germline V gene lookup returns CDR1 SGDLS and CDR2 YYNGEE. V shed 0 bases and J 6 bases; nucleotides not matched to a gene: 9. The CDR3 region has the DNA TGTGCCAGCAGCGTAGAGGTGAGACTAGCGGGGCCGGATACGCAGTATTTT. It codes for CASSVEVRLAGPDTQYF.

The rearrangement uses TRBV5-1 and TRBJ2-2; the match to TRBD1 covers 7 bases. The CDR3 totals 14 residues. Trimming removed 4 bases from V and 4 bases from J; junction bases left unmatched: 4. Germline values: CDR1 SGHRS, CDR2 YFSETQ. The CDR3 DNA reads TGCGCCAGCAGCGTGGACAGGATCACCGGGGAGCTGTTTTTT. Translation: CASSVDRITGELFF.

This clone was found once. The chain couples TRBV6-1 to TRBJ1-4; D is perhaps TRBD1 (6 bases). V was clipped by 0 bases and J by 5 bases, with 19 bases between them. Germline CDR1 MNHNS, CDR2 SASEGT. The length of the CDR3 is 18 residues. The chain's CDR3 is CASSEALLSGAKNEKLFF. The CDR3 nucleotides read TGTGCCAGCAGTGAAGCCTTATTGTCAGGGGCAAAGAATGAAAAACTGTTTTTT.

V gene TRBV7-2 combines with J gene TRBJ1-3, with 10 bases identical to TRBD1. CDR3 length equals 19 residues. The germline gives CDR1 SGHTA, CDR2 FQGNSA. The V gene end was trimmed by 5 bases and the J gene end by 4 bases; junction bases not matched to a gene: 17. The DNA for the CDR3 is TGTGCCAGCAGCACACGTTCCGGGACAGGGGTATCTAGCGGAAACACCATATATTTT. This codes for CASSTRSGTGVSSGNTIYF.

The chain employs TRBV6-2 or TRBV6-3 and TRBJ2-5, with 7 positions matching TRBD1. Losses at the gene ends were 0 bases for V and 2 bases for J; bases not matched to a gene: 9. The V gene's germline CDR1 is MNHEY and CDR2 SVGEGT. The length of the CDR3 is 17 residues. The CDR3 sequence: CASSYSDRAVYQETQYF. The CDR3 coding sequence is TGTGCCAGCAGTTACTCCGACAGGGCGGTCTATCAAGAGACCCAGTACTTC.

The chain carries TRBV7-3 and TRBJ1-6; a weak D match, TRBD1 (6 bases). The CDR3 contains 16 residues. The ends were cut back, 5 bases at V and 9 bases at J, with 20 bases in the middle. In germline, CDR1 is SGHTA, CDR2 FQGTGA. The CDR3 nucleotides are TGTGCCAGCAGCCCCCAGGGGTCCGGGGATGGTTCACCCCTCCACTTT. Translated, it gives CASSPQGSGDGSPLHF.